This T cell receptor beta chain was sequenced in a study of Ad26.COV2.S vaccination and SARS-CoV-2 variants. Overall study: Intramuscular Ad26.COV2.S doses were given once or twice, 56 days apart. Study-wide findings and caveats: After vaccination, reports described spike-specific CD8+ and CD4+ T cell responses as showing substantial breadth. Participants in the vaccine arm had higher spike-specific TCR breadth; placebo recipients had lower.

V lost 2 bases to trimming and J lost 4 bases; unmatched junction nucleotides: 9. CDR3 length: 17 amino acids. Germline V gives CDR1 MDHEN, CDR2 SYDVKM. Specified treatment: roughly 20 received Ad26.COV2.S at low or high dose, single or two shots; several received placebo; per-sample allocation not given. Specimen acquisition occurred on day 63 following the initial vaccine or placebo injection. Data came from immunoSEQ multiplex PCR; TCRdb stores just in-frame clones and leaves some out. The sample has about 480,000 clones, 87% seen once. Concerning this clone itself: The antigen is undetermined.

The receptor comes from a person between 18 and 59 years old who received the Ad26.COV2.S COVID-19 vaccine or a placebo. The chain couples TRBV28 to TRBJ1-3, with 9 bases lining up with TRBD1. Sample: peripheral blood, taken in a trial of Ad26.COV2.S vaccine versus placebo. For the CDR3, the DNA is TGTGCCAGCAGTTTACCCAGTACAGGGGGCACAGGAAACACCATATATTTT. It codes for CASSLPSTGGTGNTIYF. Based on the CDR3 plus reference TRBV28 and TRBJ1-3, the full variable domain is DVKVTQSSRYLVKRTGEKVFLECVQDMDHENMFWYRQDPGLGLRLIYFSYDVKMKEKGDIPEGYSVSREKKERFSLILESASTNQTSMYLCASSLPSTGGTGNTIYFGEGSWLTVV.